The sequence of this T cell receptor beta chain was determined in a study of blood T cell repertoires in COVID-19. The CDR3 has 15 residues. Trimming removed 4 bases at V and 0 bases at J, with 11 bases between. The V gene's germline CDR1 is MNHEY and CDR2 SMNVEV (reference sequence). TCRdb keeps only in-frame clones here, not all; method: immunoSEQ multiplex PCR. The sample has a few hundred thousand clones; 85% are singletons. Sample: peripheral blood. This chain joins TRBV27 and TRBJ2-3; weak D call: TRBD2 (6 bases). This TCR came from a woman aged 18-30 years with acute or convalescent COVID-19. Written as DNA, the CDR3 is TGTGCCAGCAGTTATCAGGGAGGAAGCACAGATACGCAGTATTTT. This sequence encodes CASSYQGGSTDTQYF.